These 18 T cell receptor beta chains were sequenced from one sample in a study of blood T cell repertoires in COVID-19. Repertoires were generated with immunoSEQ multiplex PCR, while TCRdb's copy carries only in-frame clones and drops some. The table includes approximately 300,000 clones, approximately 86% detected once. Sequenced: peripheral blood. The receptors here all came from a man between 18 and 29 years old with active or convalescent COVID-19.

The rearrangement links TRBV19 to TRBJ2-5; 10 bases agree with TRBD2. This CDR3 comprises 16 residues. J gave up 5 bases and V 4 bases, and 10 bases lay outside the gene matches. The germline gives CDR1 LNHDA, CDR2 SQIVND (reference sequence). CDR3 in amino acids: CASSTSGSTVSETQYF. The DNA of the CDR3 is TGTGCCAGTAGTACTAGCGGGAGTACGGTTTCGGAGACCCAGTACTTC.

This rearrangement joins TRBV7-6 to TRBJ1-3; tentatively, D is TRBD1 (6 bases). The CDR3 is 13 amino acids. Between the trimmed V and J ends, which lost 5 bases and 11 bases, there was a span of 16 bases. Germline V gene sequence: CDR1 SGHVS, CDR2 FNYEAQ. CDR3 in amino acids: CASSQMRQGSIYF. CDR3 coding DNA: TGTGCCAGCAGCCAAATGAGGCAGGGGTCCATATATTTT.

The chain combines TRBV10-3 with TRBJ2-1; 7 nucleotides line up with TRBD2. The CDR3 is 15 residues long. CDR1 is ENHRY and CDR2 is SYGVKD in the germline V gene. The ends lost 6 bases at V and 4 bases at J; junction bases unmatched: 9. The CDR3 sequence is CAIRTSGVRYNEQFF. DNA of the CDR3: TGTGCCATCAGAACCAGCGGGGTGAGGTACAATGAGCAGTTCTTC.

The V and J genes are TRBV6-2 or TRBV6-3 and TRBJ1-5; D is ambiguous. The germline V gene has CDR1 MNHEY and CDR2 SVGEGT. V was cut by 6 bases and J by 2 bases, with 8 bases left in between. The CDR3 loop spans 13 amino acids. CDR3 sequence reads: CASSSRGNQPQHF. The CDR3 coding sequence is TGTGCCAGCAGCTCTAGAGGCAATCAGCCCCAGCATTTT.

The rearrangement joins TRBV7-2 to TRBJ2-3, with 8 bases that match TRBD1. V lost 5 bases to trimming and J lost 2 bases; unmatched junction nucleotides: 9. The germline gives CDR1 SGHTA, CDR2 FQGNSA. CDR3 length: 16 residues. In DNA, the CDR3 is TGTGCCAGCAGCCTCGGTCACAGGGGGGCCACAGATACGCAGTATTTT. This gives the protein CASSLGHRGATDTQYF.

The chain has TRBV18 and TRBJ2-7; the D gene is possibly TRBD2 (5 bases). This CDR3 has 14 amino acids. The germline V gene encodes CDR1 KGHSH and CDR2 LQKENI. Trimming pared 2 bases from V and 5 bases from J, leaving 13 bases between. This CDR3 is CASSPSTGLHEQYF. The CDR3 nucleotides are TGTGCCAGCTCACCATCTACGGGATTACACGAGCAGTACTTC.

The rearrangement uses TRBV19 and TRBJ1-1; a weak D match, TRBD1 (5 bases). The CDR3 contains 13 residues. V lost 2 bases and J lost 7, with 11 bases in between. CDR1 is LNHDA and CDR2 is SQIVND in the germline V gene (reference sequence). The CDR3 coding sequence is TGTGCCAGTAGTATAATTTTCAGGGATGAAGCTTTCTTT. It yields the protein CASSIIFRDEAFF.

The sample holds a few counts of this clone. The chain combines TRBV27 with TRBJ2-7; 10 bases align to TRBD1. CDR3 length: 14 residues. Looked up from germline, CDR1 is MNHEY and CDR2 is SMNVEV (reference sequence). V lost 3 bases and J lost 3; bases outside the gene matches: 2. CDR3: CASSLGQGFYEQYF. Here the CDR3 DNA reads TGTGCCAGCAGTTTGGGACAGGGGTTCTACGAGCAGTACTTC.

The chain joins TRBV6-5 to TRBJ1-1, with 7 bases matching TRBD1. With 10 bases clipped from V and 5 bases from J, the junction kept 13 bases outside the gene matches. CDR1 and CDR2 (germline): MNHEY, SVGAGI. The CDR3 totals 14 residues. This CDR3 reads CATETGLRLTEAFF. The CDR3 DNA reads as TGTGCCACAGAGACAGGGCTCAGATTAACTGAAGCTTTCTTT.

This clone has just a few counts. The chain combines TRBV7-9 with TRBJ1-1, with 9 bases that match TRBD1. V lost 4 bases, J lost 4 bases, and 10 bases stayed unmatched. Germline V gene lookup returns CDR1 SEHNR and CDR2 FQNEAQ (reference sequence). CDR3 length equals 16 residues. CDR3 amino acids: CASSSPGQGFFTEAFF. In DNA, the CDR3 is TGTGCCAGCAGCTCCCCCGGACAGGGGTTTTTCACTGAAGCTTTCTTT.

CDR3 nucleotides: TGTGCCAGCAGTGTACCAGGGGGCTACAATGAGCAGTTCTTC. Translating it yields CASSVPGGYNEQFF. The rearrangement joins TRBV25-1 to TRBJ2-1, with TRBD1 matching 7 bases. Germline trimming cut 4 bases from V and 3 bases from J; bases unmatched to any gene: 3. The CDR3 spans 14 residues. Per germline, CDR1 MGHDK and CDR2 SYGVNS.

This chain uses TRBV5-6 with TRBJ2-5; TRBD2 matches at 10 bases. Germline values: CDR1 SGHDT, CDR2 YYEEEE. This CDR3 comprises 15 residues. V lost 0 bases, J lost 5 bases, and 4 bases stayed unmatched. In nucleotides, the CDR3 is TGTGCCAGCAGCTTGGAACTAGCGGGGTGGGAGACCCAGTACTTC. It is translated as CASSLELAGWETQYF.

This clone was seen only once. The genes are TRBV10-3 and TRBJ2-7; D might be TRBD1 (5 bases). CDR1 and CDR2 (germline): ENHRY, SYGVKD. V was trimmed by 6 bases and J by 3 bases, leaving 15 bases between them. This CDR3 is 14 amino acids long. The DNA of the CDR3 is TGTGCCATCAGAGGGGATTCCACGGGCTACGAGCAGTACTTC. Its translation is CAIRGDSTGYEQYF.

The genes are TRBV27 and TRBJ2-1; 7 bases fit TRBD1. The ends lost 5 bases at V and 2 bases at J; junction bases unmatched: 6. The length of the CDR3 is 15 residues. CDR1 and CDR2 (germline): MNHEY, SMNVEV (reference sequence). This CDR3 reads CASSPGTATYNEQFF. The CDR3 DNA reads as TGTGCCAGCAGTCCCGGGACAGCAACCTACAATGAGCAGTTCTTC.

V gene TRBV7-2 combines with J gene TRBJ2-1, with TRBD2 matching over 12 bases. This CDR3 is 15 amino acids long. With V trimmed by 4 bases and J by 7 bases, 5 bases remained unmatched. In germline, CDR1 is SGHTA, CDR2 FQGNSA. DNA of the CDR3: TGTGCCAGCAGCTGGACTAGCGGGACCGGAAATGAGCAGTTCTTC. It is translated as CASSWTSGTGNEQFF.

This sequence joins TRBV14 and TRBJ1-2; the D gene is possibly TRBD1 (5 bases). V was cut by 6 bases and J by 0 bases, with 23 bases left in between. The CDR3 covers 18 residues. Germline loops: CDR1 SGHDN, CDR2 FVKESK. CDR3 sequence: CASSLRQTAKGANYGYTF. In DNA form, the CDR3 reads TGTGCCAGCAGTCTTCGACAGACCGCCAAAGGGGCTAACTATGGCTACACCTTC. Filled out from reference TRBV14 and TRBJ1-2, the complete variable domain reads EAGVTQFPSHSVIEKGQTVTLRCDPISGHDNLYWYRRVMGKEIKFLLHFVKESKQDESGMPNNRFLAERTGGTYSTLKVQPAELEDSGVYFCASSLRQTAKGANYGYTFGSGTRLTVV.

This chain links TRBV19 with TRBJ2-1, with a weak D call TRBD2 (6 bases). V lost 3 bases, J lost 3 bases, and 15 bases lay in between. Germline-derived CDR1 and CDR2 are LNHDA and SQIVND (reference sequence). This CDR3 is built from 16 residues. For the CDR3, the DNA is TGTGCCAGTAGTATTTCTCGGACTACCCTCTACAATGAGCAGTTCTTC. Translation gives CASSISRTTLYNEQFF.

The CDR3 loop is CASSHPGLASYEQYF. CDR3 bases: TGCGCCAGCAGTCATCCGGGACTAGCATCCTACGAGCAGTACTTC. The rearrangement uses TRBV4-1 and TRBJ2-7; 9 nucleotides line up with TRBD2. With 6 bases clipped from V and 1 base from J, the junction kept 7 bases outside the gene matches. Germline V gene sequence: CDR1 MGHRA, CDR2 YSYEKL. This CDR3 region has 15 residues.